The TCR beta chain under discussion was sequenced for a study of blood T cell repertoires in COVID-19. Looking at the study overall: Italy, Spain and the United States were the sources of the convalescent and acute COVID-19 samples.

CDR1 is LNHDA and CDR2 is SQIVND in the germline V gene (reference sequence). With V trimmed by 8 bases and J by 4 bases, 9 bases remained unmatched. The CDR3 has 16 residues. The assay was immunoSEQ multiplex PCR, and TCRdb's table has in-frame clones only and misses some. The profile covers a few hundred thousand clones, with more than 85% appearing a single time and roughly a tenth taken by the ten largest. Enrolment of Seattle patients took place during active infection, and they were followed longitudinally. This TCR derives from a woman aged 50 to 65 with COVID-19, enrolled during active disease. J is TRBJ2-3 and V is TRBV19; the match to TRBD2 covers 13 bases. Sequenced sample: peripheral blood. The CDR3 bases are TGTGCCAGTGGACTAACTAGCGGGGGGGCGGCAGATACGCAGTATTTT. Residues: CASGLTSGGAADTQYF.